These 24 T cell receptor beta chains came from one sample sequenced in a study of blood T cells in healthy people across ages. Combining a sample-barcoded 5' primer with a J-beta primer mix, a second PCR ran for roughly 7 to 11 cycles. Via MiXCR, TCRdb re-called the 5' RACE reads, giving one row per CDR3 protein. The sample lists 1,300,000 or so distinct CDR3 sequences, approximately 63% occurring once. Sequenced sample: blood. The origin of the receptors is a man between 18 and 35 years old in good health.

A single count supports this clonotype. This chain links TRBV2 with TRBJ2-1; D is perhaps TRBD1 (6 bases). CDR3 length equals 14 residues. Germline V CDR1 and CDR2: SNHLY, FYNNEI. The germline V and J ends were trimmed by 5 bases and 6 bases, with 14 bases remaining between them. The CDR3: CASSNFGTFNEQFF. CDR3 DNA: TGTGCCAGCAGTAACTTCGGGACATTCAATGAGCAGTTCTTC.

This clonotype was seen more than once but under ten times. V gene TRBV7-2 combines with J gene TRBJ1-2; no clear D. This CDR3 is built from 13 residues. Trimming took off 2 bases at V and 3 bases at J, with 7 bases between the two ends. The germline CDR1 and CDR2 sequences are SGHTA and FQGNSA. The CDR3 DNA sequence: TGTGCCAGCAGCTTACCCCCTGACTATGGCTACACCTTC. Amino acids: CASSLPPDYGYTF.

The J gene is TRBJ2-7, the V gene TRBV6-1; D assignment may be TRBD1 or TRBD2 (5 bases each). V lost 6 bases to trimming and J lost 1 base, with 25 bases between them. Germline loops: CDR1 MNHNS, CDR2 SASEGT. This CDR3 comprises 18 residues. CDR3 residues: CASSQAGTVGKISYEQYF. CDR3 nucleotides: TGTGCCAGCAGCCAGGCAGGGACCGTGGGAAAAATTTCCTACGAGCAGTACTTC.

The chain couples TRBV25-1 to TRBJ2-1; unclear D gene. Trimming removed 2 bases at V and 5 bases at J, with 4 bases between. In germline, CDR1 is MGHDK, CDR2 SYGVNS. The CDR3 totals 12 residues. CDR3 sequence reads: CASSEPDNEQFF. CDR3 bases: TGTGCCAGCAGTGAACCGGACAATGAGCAGTTCTTC.

The genes are TRBV7-2 and TRBJ1-1; D possibly corresponds to TRBD1 (6 bases). CDR1 and CDR2 from the germline V gene are SGHTA and FQGNSA. CDR3 length: 18 residues. Between the trimmed V and J ends, which lost 5 bases and 4 bases, there was a span of 26 bases. The CDR3 reads CASSHTGTMVSVGTEAFF. The CDR3 nucleotides are TGTGCCAGCAGCCACACCGGGACAATGGTGTCGGTGGGCACTGAAGCTTTCTTT. The full variable domain, in which reference TRBV7-2 and TRBJ1-1 provide the parts outside the CDR3, is GAGVSQSPSNKVTEKGKDVELRCDPISGHTALYWYRQSLGQGLEFLIYFQGNSAPDKSGLPSDRFSAERTGGSVSTLTIQRTQQEDSAVYLCASSHTGTMVSVGTEAFFGQGTRLTVV.

The rearrangement uses TRBV28 and TRBJ2-7; the D gene could be TRBD1 or TRBD2 (5 bases each). The CDR3 contains 15 residues. CDR1 is MDHEN, CDR2 SYDVKM, per germline. Between the trimmed V and J ends, which lost 2 bases and 2 bases, there was a span of 13 bases. The CDR3 nucleotides read TGTGCCAGCAGTTTAGAGGGGCCCCTAGCCTACGAGCAGTACTTC. The encoded protein is CASSLEGPLAYEQYF.

This chain connects TRBV6-2 or TRBV6-3 to TRBJ2-5; 9 bases are a match to TRBD2. From germline, CDR1 is MNHEY and CDR2 SVGEGT. V shed 7 bases, J shed 11 bases, and the junction held 14 bases outside the gene matches. The CDR3 contains 14 residues. Here the CDR3 DNA reads TGTGCCAGCACTATAACGGGACTAGCAAGTGAGCAGTACTTC. Translated, it gives CASTITGLASEQYF.

This clonotype was observed a few times. A much larger clone lies one base from this, so it may be a read error. The J gene is TRBJ2-5, the V gene TRBV20-1; the match to TRBD1 covers 10 bases. Germline V lookup: CDR1 DFQATT, CDR2 SNEGSKA (reference sequence). The CDR3 runs 15 residues. V shed 0 bases, J shed 11 bases, and the junction held 12 bases outside the gene matches. In nucleotides, the CDR3 is TGCAGTGCTAGAGATGGGACAGGGGACAGGGATGAGCAGTACTTC. Its protein is CSARDGTGDRDEQYF.

The chain is built from TRBV5-1 and TRBJ2-2, with D possibly being TRBD1 (6 bases). The CDR3 length is 17 residues. Trimming cost V 4 bases and J 0 bases, with 16 bases left between them. The V gene's germline CDR1 is SGHRS and CDR2 YFSETQ. CDR3: CASSPGQYTSNTGELFF. As DNA, the CDR3 is TGCGCCAGCAGCCCAGGACAGTACACCTCGAACACCGGGGAGCTGTTTTTT.

The rearrangement joins TRBV12-3 or TRBV12-4 to TRBJ1-3; no firm D call. The V end lost 3 bases, the J end lost 0 bases, and 12 bases lay between the germline ends. This CDR3 comprises 16 residues. CDR3 coding DNA: TGTGCCAGCAGTTTTGACCCACCCGGCTCTGGAAACACCATATATTTT. Protein product: CASSFDPPGSGNTIYF.

The count of this clonotype is one. V and J are TRBV20-1 and TRBJ2-7; the D gene is possibly TRBD2 (6 bases). The length of the CDR3 is 13 residues. Germline V gives CDR1 DFQATT, CDR2 SNEGSKA (reference sequence). V was cut by 1 base and J by 4 bases, with 11 bases left in between. CDR3 in amino acids: CSARGASAYEQYF. CDR3 DNA: TGCAGTGCTAGAGGGGCTAGCGCTTACGAGCAGTACTTC.

The chain has TRBV27 and TRBJ2-5; D assignment may be TRBD1 or TRBD2 (5 bases each). The J call is in doubt because the DNA end fits TRBJ2-7 better. The length of the CDR3 is 15 residues. The germline CDR1 and CDR2 sequences are MNHEY and SMNVEV (reference sequence). For the CDR3, the DNA is TGTGCCAGCTCCTCACTACAGGAGGCCATCTACGAGCAGTACTTC. This gives the protein CASSSLQEAIYEQYF.

The V call is TRBV4-1, the J call TRBJ2-1, with 7 bases matching TRBD1. This CDR3 comprises 16 residues. CDR1 MGHRA and CDR2 YSYEKL come from the germline V gene. Losses at the gene ends were 7 bases for V and 6 bases for J; bases not matched to a gene: 15. CDR3: CASTEGGRGMGNEQFF. Written as DNA, the CDR3 is TGCGCCAGCACCGAAGGGGGCAGGGGGATGGGCAATGAGCAGTTCTTC.

This chain links TRBV5-5 with TRBJ2-5; TRBD1 is a possible D gene (7 bases). V was cut by 0 bases and J by 1 base, with 16 bases left in between. The CDR3 is 17 amino acids. Looked up from germline, CDR1 is SGHKS and CDR2 is YYEKEE (reference sequence). For the CDR3, the DNA is TGTGCCAGCAGCTTGGTCGCGACAGGGACTGCCCAAGAGACCCAGTACTTC. It translates to CASSLVATGTAQETQYF.

The sample holds a few counts of this clonotype. The chain employs TRBV27 and TRBJ2-4; TRBD1 or TRBD2 may be the D gene (5 bases each). CDR1 is MNHEY, CDR2 SMNVEV, per germline (reference sequence). Trimming shortened V by 8 bases and J by 5 bases, and 10 bases separated the two germline ends. This CDR3 region has 12 residues. CDR3 protein: CASAGRENIQYF. DNA of the CDR3: TGTGCCAGCGCGGGCAGGGAAAACATTCAGTACTTC.

The rearrangement joins TRBV4-3 to TRBJ2-1, with 8 nucleotides matching TRBD2. From germline, CDR1 is LGHNA and CDR2 YSLEER. V was pared by 4 bases and J by 4 bases, with 9 bases of the junction left unmatched. The CDR3 totals 16 residues. The CDR3 sequence: CASSRLAGRAYNEQFF. The DNA for the CDR3 is TGCGCCAGCAGCCGATTAGCGGGGAGAGCATACAATGAGCAGTTCTTC.

The rearrangement uses TRBV10-2 and TRBJ1-2; D is ambiguous. V shed 3 bases and J shed 8 bases, with 19 bases lying between them. The CDR3 loop spans 15 amino acids. Looked up from germline, CDR1 is WSHSY and CDR2 is SAAADI. As DNA, the CDR3 is TGCGCCAGCAGTGATGGAGTTCGGGGAGGTGTCGGCTACACCTTC. It is translated as CASSDGVRGGVGYTF.

The CDR3 DNA reads as TGCGCCAGCAGCCAAAACAGGGGGCTGTACAATGAGCAGTTCTTC. This translates into CASSQNRGLYNEQFF. The genes are TRBV4-3 and TRBJ2-1, with 9 bases lining up with TRBD1. CDR1 and CDR2 (germline): LGHNA, YSLEER. This CDR3 is built from 15 residues. The V and J ends lost 2 bases and 4 bases, in that order; junction bases with no gene match: 3.

This clonotype appeared a few times. V gene TRBV20-1 combines with J gene TRBJ2-7, with D uncertain. The germline V and J ends were trimmed by 1 base and 2 bases, with 6 bases remaining between them. The CDR3 sequence is 12 residues long. Germline V lookup: CDR1 DFQATT, CDR2 SNEGSKA (reference sequence). As DNA, the CDR3 is TGCAGTGCTAGAGGCCAAGCCTACGAGCAGTACTTC. It yields the protein CSARGQAYEQYF.

The chain has TRBV4-1 and TRBJ1-5; 10 positions match TRBD1. Germline lookup yields CDR1 MGHRA and CDR2 YSYEKL. The CDR3 runs 17 residues. The V gene end was trimmed by 7 bases and the J gene end by 7 bases; junction bases not matched to a gene: 16. The CDR3 region is CASNQMTGGMAWQPQHF. DNA of the CDR3: TGCGCCAGCAACCAGATGACAGGGGGCATGGCATGGCAGCCCCAGCATTTT.

This clonotype has just a few counts. The chain combines TRBV29-1 with TRBJ2-2; D remains ambiguous. Trimming removed 1 base from V and 10 bases from J, with 7 bases in between. The CDR3 is 11 amino acids. Germline CDR1 SQVTM, CDR2 ANQGSEA. CDR3 sequence: CSVEVAEELFF. CDR3 DNA: TGCAGCGTTGAAGTGGCCGAGGAGCTGTTTTTT.

The V call is TRBV6-2 or TRBV6-3, the J call TRBJ2-5; D possibly corresponds to TRBD2 (7 bases). With the DNA end fitting TRBJ2-7 better, the J assignment may be wrong. The CDR3 sequence is 16 residues long. Germline CDR1 MNHEY, CDR2 SVGEGT. CDR3 protein: CASSYSAGASYYEQYF. CDR3 DNA: TGTGCCAGCAGTTACTCGGCGGGGGCCTCCTACTACGAGCAGTACTTC.

This sequence joins TRBV7-6 and TRBJ2-1; D may be TRBD1 (6 bases). This CDR3 spans 15 amino acids. The V end was cut by 1 base, the J end by 2 bases, with 9 bases between. Germline V gene sequence: CDR1 SGHVS, CDR2 FNYEAQ. CDR3 bases: TGTGCCAGCAGCTTAGACGGACAGACCTACAATGAGCAGTTCTTC. Residues: CASSLDGQTYNEQFF.

The V gene is TRBV5-1, the J gene TRBJ1-4; D remains unclear. The CDR3 spans 13 residues. V lost 4 bases and J lost 6, with 10 bases in between. CDR1 is SGHRS and CDR2 is YFSETQ in the germline V gene. The DNA of the CDR3 is TGCGCCAGCAGCCCCGGGTGGGATGAAAAACTGTTTTTT. Translated: CASSPGWDEKLFF.